The 16 T cell receptor beta chains presented below share a single source sample, sequenced in a study of T cells in tumors and immune-related adverse events. Sequencing was performed with immunoSEQ multiplex PCR; in TCRdb, only in-frame clones are kept and a portion is missing. The table has about 22,000 clones, 75% to 95% seen once; the top ten hold about 1.5%. The specimen comprised lymph node tissue, sampled from a patient treated with anti-PD-1 therapy. The receptors here all came from a female donor with metastatic renal cell carcinoma.

The V call is TRBV5-1, the J call TRBJ2-3; D is possibly TRBD2 (6 bases). The CDR3 extends over 16 amino acids. Germline V CDR1 and CDR2: SGHRS, YFSETQ. V lost 4 bases, J lost 0 bases, and 15 bases lay in between. The DNA of the CDR3 is TGCGCCAGCAGCCCGGTAGCGGCTCTAAGCACAGATACGCAGTATTTT. Its protein is CASSPVAALSTDTQYF. Complete variable domain (other parts from reference TRBV5-1 and TRBJ2-3): KAGVTQTPRYLIKTRGQQVTLSCSPISGHRSVSWYQQTPGQGLQFLFEYFSETQRNKGNFPGRFSGRQFSNSRSEMNVSTLELGDSALYLCASSPVAALSTDTQYFGPGTRLTVL.

J is TRBJ2-7 and V is TRBV19; the match to TRBD1 covers 7 bases. The CDR3 contains 17 residues. CDR1 is LNHDA, CDR2 SQIVND, per germline (reference sequence). The V and J ends lost 3 bases and 4 bases, in that order; junction bases with no gene match: 15. The CDR3 DNA reads TGTGCCAGTAGTATTCTCCCCTCCAACAGGGGATCGTACGAGCAGTACTTC. Translation gives CASSILPSNRGSYEQYF.

This clone was found once. V and J are TRBV27 and TRBJ2-7; D may match TRBD1 or TRBD2 (5 bases each). Germline values: CDR1 MNHEY, CDR2 SMNVEV (reference sequence). The length of the CDR3 is 16 residues. With 5 bases removed from V and 3 bases from J, the gap between germline ends came to 20 bases. Here the CDR3 reads CASSLSVGTLSYEQYF. The CDR3 bases are TGTGCCAGCAGTCTGAGCGTGGGGACGCTAAGCTACGAGCAGTACTTC.

This chain links TRBV18 with TRBJ1-1; D ambiguous. Trimming cost V 3 bases and J 0 bases, with 11 bases left between them. Looked up from germline, CDR1 is KGHSH and CDR2 is LQKENI. The CDR3 length is 15 residues. In nucleotides, the CDR3 is TGTGCCAGCTCACCCGTTCTCGGGTTGAACACTGAAGCTTTCTTT. It translates to CASSPVLGLNTEAFF. Combining the CDR3 with reference TRBV18 and TRBJ1-1 gives the whole variable domain NAGVMQNPRHLVRRRGQEARLRCSPMKGHSHVYWYRQLPEEGLKFMVYLQKENIIDESGMPKERFSAEFPKEGPSILRIQQVVRGDSAAYFCASSPVLGLNTEAFFGQGTRLTVV.

V usage is TRBV7-2 and J usage is TRBJ2-5; TRBD2 agrees at 7 bases. J gave up 6 bases and V 6 bases, and 13 bases lay outside the gene matches. The CDR3 runs to 15 residues. Looked up from germline, CDR1 is SGHTA and CDR2 is FQGNSA. This CDR3 reads CASSSSGGGRKTQYF. The CDR3 DNA sequence: TGTGCCAGCAGTTCTAGCGGAGGAGGAAGGAAGACCCAGTACTTC. The full variable domain, its missing parts supplied by reference TRBV7-2 and TRBJ2-5, is GAGVSQSPSNKVTEKGKDVELRCDPISGHTALYWYRQSLGQGLEFLIYFQGNSAPDKSGLPSDRFSAERTGGSVSTLTIQRTQQEDSAVYLCASSSSGGGRKTQYFGPGTRLLVL.

V usage is TRBV28 and J usage is TRBJ1-3, with D possibly TRBD1 on 5 matching bases. There are 14 residues in the CDR3. Trimming pared 6 bases from V and 0 bases from J, leaving 9 bases between. The germline CDR1 and CDR2 sequences are MDHEN and SYDVKM. CDR3 sequence reads: CASRRQRSGNTIYF. DNA of the CDR3: TGTGCCAGCAGACGACAGCGCTCTGGAAACACCATATATTTT.

V usage is TRBV28 and J usage is TRBJ1-5; 7 bases match TRBD1. The CDR3 is made up of 15 amino acids. CDR1 is MDHEN and CDR2 is SYDVKM in the germline V gene. The J segment lost 0 bases and the V segment lost 5 bases, leaving 4 bases of the junction unmatched. As DNA, the CDR3 is TGTGCCAGCAGTGTCGGACAGGCTAGCAATCAGCCCCAGCATTTT. Its translation: CASSVGQASNQPQHF.

This clone was recorded once. This chain joins TRBV7-8 and TRBJ2-7; 7 positions agree with TRBD1. The CDR3 sequence is 15 residues long. The V gene end was trimmed by 0 bases and the J gene end by 1 base; junction bases not matched to a gene: 3. From germline, CDR1 is SGHVS and CDR2 FQNEAQ. CDR3 residues: CASSLAGTVSYEQYF. Here the CDR3 DNA reads TGTGCCAGCAGCTTAGCCGGGACAGTATCCTACGAGCAGTACTTC.

The rearrangement uses TRBV7-8 and TRBJ2-3; D uncertain. Germline-derived CDR1 and CDR2 are SGHVS and FQNEAQ. The CDR3 spans 12 residues. Trimming removed 8 bases from V and 14 bases from J, with 20 bases in between. CDR3 amino acids: CASGSGPPAGYF. CDR3 nucleotides: TGTGCCAGCGGTTCCGGGCCTCCGGCTGGGTATTTT.

This chain joins TRBV21-1 and TRBJ2-7; the DNA was not compared with TRBD1, the D call given in the table. TRBV21-1 is deemed a pseudogene. The CDR3 sequence is 15 residues long. In nucleotides, the CDR3 is TGTGCCAGCAGCGTCCGGGACAGGGATTGTTACGAGCAGTACTTC. Translating gives CASSVRDRDCYEQYF.

The rearrangement links TRBV19 to TRBJ2-2; D is possibly TRBD1 (6 bases). This CDR3 has 18 residues. Germline values: CDR1 LNHDA, CDR2 SQIVND (reference sequence). Trimming shortened V by 4 bases and J by 2 bases, and 20 bases separated the two germline ends. This CDR3 is CASSRTPRGLGNTGELFF. The CDR3 region has the DNA TGTGCCAGTAGTAGAACTCCTAGGGGGTTGGGCAACACCGGGGAGCTGTTTTTT.

V and J are TRBV1 and TRBJ2-1; the table's D call, TRBD2, was not checked against the DNA. TRBV1 is noted as a pseudogene. The CDR3 length is 15 residues. The CDR3 region has the DNA TGCACCAGCAGTCGGCTAGCGGACATTTACAATGAGCAGTTCTTC. It yields the protein CTSSRLADIYNEQFF.

The rearrangement joins TRBV4-3 to TRBJ2-2; D may be TRBD1 or TRBD2 (5 bases each). The V end was cut by 0 bases, the J end by 5 bases, with 7 bases between. Germline CDR1 and CDR2: LGHNA and YSLEER. The CDR3 is 14 residues long. For the CDR3, the DNA is TGCGCCAGCAGCCAAGATGGGGGAACCGGGGAGCTGTTTTTT. It codes for CASSQDGGTGELFF.

This clone was counted once. The chain carries TRBV11-2 and TRBJ2-1, with D perhaps assigned TRBD1 or TRBD2 (5 bases each). Trimming left V 6 bases short and J 3 bases short, with 18 bases between. This CDR3 is 16 amino acids long. Germline-derived CDR1 and CDR2 are SGHAT and FQNNGV. The CDR3 loop reads CASSPIPGTHYNEQFF. DNA for the CDR3: TGTGCCAGCAGTCCGATCCCCGGGACCCACTACAATGAGCAGTTCTTC.

The V and J genes are TRBV6-6 and TRBJ1-1, with unresolved D. CDR3 length: 13 amino acids. Trimming removed 7 bases from V and 7 bases from J, with 16 bases in between. Germline CDR1 MNHNY, CDR2 SVGAGI (reference sequence). The CDR3 loop reads CASTSSHSFEAFF. CDR3 in DNA: TGTGCCAGCACTTCGTCACATAGCTTTGAAGCTTTCTTT.

The V and J genes are TRBV9 and TRBJ2-3; 14 nucleotides align to TRBD2. After removal of 0 bases from V and 5 bases from J, the junction contained 5 bases not matched to a gene. The CDR3 is 17 residues long. The germline gives CDR1 SGDLS, CDR2 YYNGEE. The CDR3 region is CASSVDGTSGSVDTQYF. CDR3 nucleotides: TGTGCCAGCAGCGTAGACGGGACTAGCGGGAGTGTAGATACGCAGTATTTT.